This T cell receptor (beta chain) was found in a study of spatial heterogeneity in lung cancer. About the research overall: Sequence detection consistently recorded a greater number of beta-chain than alpha-chain sequences.

In germline, CDR1 is KGHSH, CDR2 LQKENI. Trimming took 3 bases from V and 8 from J, leaving 19 bases between them. CDR3 size: 15 residues. Overall study results and limits: The estimated TCR-seq coverage of tumor T cells amounted to approximately 7% when looking at alpha chains and roughly 13% when looking at beta chains. The number of expanded tumor alpha and beta chains correlated with mutation number.

The table lists this clonotype with a few counts. Its antigen is as yet unknown. In TCRdb, the 5' RACE reads were re-called with MiXCR into one record per CDR3 protein. The top ten clones hold 21% of a sample with some 97,000 distinct CDR3 sequences, about 4.4% of them seen once. Noted time point: sample taken at primary tumor resection. The sequenced material consisted of unsorted whole RNA from tumor, nontumor lung or frozen PBMC. The rearrangement links TRBV18 to TRBJ1-1; unclear D gene. The receptor was isolated from a male donor with early-stage non-small cell lung cancer. This sample comprised lung tumor tissue, obtained at surgery. For the CDR3, the DNA is TGTGCCAGCTCACCCGTGAACGAGATATCAAGGGAAGCTTTCTTT. Amino acid sequence: CASSPVNEISREAFF.